This T cell receptor beta chain was obtained from a study of blood T cell repertoires in COVID-19. Study-level information: Sites across the United States, Italy and Spain contributed samples from acute and convalescent COVID-19. The cDNA or gDNA used as material had been derived from T cells, B-cell-depleted T cells, or PBMCs.

Assay used: immunoSEQ multiplex PCR; TCRdb lists only in-frame clones, some missing. This sample has a few hundred thousand clones, with around 90% found just once. V was cut by 5 bases and J by 4 bases, with 5 bases left in between. Per the germline V gene, CDR1 is SEHNR and CDR2 is FQNEAQ (reference sequence). CDR3 size: 11 residues. The clonotype was recovered from a woman between 18 and 30 years old with acute COVID-19. Sequencing was carried out using PBMCs or T cells enriched from blood (not recorded which). The chain has TRBV7-9 and TRBJ1-1, with D unclear. The CDR3 DNA reads as TGTGCCAGCAGCGACTCCACTGAAGCTTTCTTT. Its translation is CASSDSTEAFF.